This T cell receptor beta chain is from a study of cytotoxic CD8 clonotypes in ibrutinib-treated CLL. Regarding the study as a whole: Public clonotypes were rare and shrank or held steady on treatment.

Details on this clone: The antigen remains unidentified.

This CDR3 has 15 residues. V lost 4 bases to trimming and J lost 7 bases, with 19 bases between them. Germline lookup yields CDR1 GTSNPN and CDR2 SVGIG (reference sequence). Clones were read by immunoSEQ multiplex PCR, and TCRdb kept only the in-frame ones, dropping some. Of about 20,000 clones in the sample, about 68% were seen once. The source was PBMCs, collected before ibrutinib treatment. The chain carries TRBV30 and TRBJ2-2, with D perhaps matching TRBD2 (6 bases). This sequence originates from a human donor with chronic lymphocytic leukemia. The CDR3 sequence is CAWNGGPIHHGELFF. The CDR3 nucleotides are TGTGCCTGGAACGGGGGACCTATTCACCACGGGGAGCTGTTTTTT.